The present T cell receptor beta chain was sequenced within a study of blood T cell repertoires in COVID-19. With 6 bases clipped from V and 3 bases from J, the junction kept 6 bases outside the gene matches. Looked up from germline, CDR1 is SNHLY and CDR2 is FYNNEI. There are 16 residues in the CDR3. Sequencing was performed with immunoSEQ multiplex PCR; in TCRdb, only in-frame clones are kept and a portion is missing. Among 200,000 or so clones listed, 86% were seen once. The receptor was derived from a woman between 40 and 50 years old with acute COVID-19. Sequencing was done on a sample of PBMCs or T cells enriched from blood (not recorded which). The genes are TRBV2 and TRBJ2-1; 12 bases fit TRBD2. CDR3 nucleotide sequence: TGTGCCAGCAGACTACCGGGACTAGCGGGCTACAATGAGCAGTTCTTC. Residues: CASRLPGLAGYNEQFF.